The T cell receptor beta chain described here comes from a study of blood T cells in healthy people across ages. Each of the donors had around 10 milliliters of peripheral blood drawn into EDTA-treated Vacutainer tubes. Every sample yielded at least 6.5 million isolated PBMCs. Total RNA extracted from each sample amounted to at least 6 micrograms. General study results and limits: A conclusive naive versus antigen-experienced comparison was prevented by the unsorted PBMCs.

The second PCR ran about 7 to 12 cycles with a sample-barcoded 5' primer and J-beta primers. TCRdb re-called the 5' RACE reads through MiXCR, storing one row per CDR3 protein. The table has about 1.4 million distinct CDR3 sequences, approximately 63% seen once. In germline, CDR1 is DFQATT, CDR2 SNEGSKA (reference sequence). V lost 3 bases, J lost 4 bases, and 7 bases stayed unmatched. The CDR3 extends over 14 amino acids. This clonotype was observed a few times. What it binds is not known. The chain carries TRBV20-1 and TRBJ2-7, with TRBD2 matching 9 bases. The receptor comes from a man aged 18 to 29 in good health. The sample comprised blood. Here the CDR3 DNA reads TGCAGTGCTAGGGGCCCGGGACTAGCTTACGAGCAGTACTTC. Its translation: CSARGPGLAYEQYF.